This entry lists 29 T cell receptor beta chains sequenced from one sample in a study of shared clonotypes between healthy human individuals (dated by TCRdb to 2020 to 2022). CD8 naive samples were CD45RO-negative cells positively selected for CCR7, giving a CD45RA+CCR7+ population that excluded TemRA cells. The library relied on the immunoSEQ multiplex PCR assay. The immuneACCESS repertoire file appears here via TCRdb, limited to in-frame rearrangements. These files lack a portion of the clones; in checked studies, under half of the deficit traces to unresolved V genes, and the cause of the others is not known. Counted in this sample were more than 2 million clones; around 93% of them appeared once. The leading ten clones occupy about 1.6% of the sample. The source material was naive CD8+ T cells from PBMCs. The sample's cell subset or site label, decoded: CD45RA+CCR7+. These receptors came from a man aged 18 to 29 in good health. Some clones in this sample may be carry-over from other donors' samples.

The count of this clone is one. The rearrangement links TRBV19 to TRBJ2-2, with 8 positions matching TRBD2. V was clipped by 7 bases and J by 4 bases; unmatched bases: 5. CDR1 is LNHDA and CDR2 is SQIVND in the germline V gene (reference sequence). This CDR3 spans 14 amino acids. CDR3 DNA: TGTGCCAGTACCCCGGGACTAGTCACCGGGGAGCTGTTTTTT. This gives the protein CASTPGLVTGELFF.

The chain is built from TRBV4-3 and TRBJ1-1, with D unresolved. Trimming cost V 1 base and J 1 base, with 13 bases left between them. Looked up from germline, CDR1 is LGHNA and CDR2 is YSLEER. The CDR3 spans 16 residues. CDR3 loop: CASSQGPRSENTEAFF. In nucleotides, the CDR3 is TGCGCCAGCAGCCAAGGCCCCCGGTCGGAGAACACTGAAGCTTTCTTT.

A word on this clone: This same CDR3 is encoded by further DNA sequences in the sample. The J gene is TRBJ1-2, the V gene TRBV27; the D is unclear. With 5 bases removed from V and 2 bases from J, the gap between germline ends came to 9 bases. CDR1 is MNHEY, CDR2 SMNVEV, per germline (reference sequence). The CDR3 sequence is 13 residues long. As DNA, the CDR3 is TGTGCCAGCAGTCCTACCGGGAACTATGGCTACACCTTC. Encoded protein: CASSPTGNYGYTF.

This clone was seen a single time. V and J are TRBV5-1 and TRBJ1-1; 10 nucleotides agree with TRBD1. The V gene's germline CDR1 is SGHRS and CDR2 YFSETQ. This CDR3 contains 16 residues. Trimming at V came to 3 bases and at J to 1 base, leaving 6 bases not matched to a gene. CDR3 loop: CASSYGQGGSNTEAFF. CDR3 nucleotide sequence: TGCGCCAGCAGCTATGGACAGGGGGGATCGAACACTGAAGCTTTCTTT.

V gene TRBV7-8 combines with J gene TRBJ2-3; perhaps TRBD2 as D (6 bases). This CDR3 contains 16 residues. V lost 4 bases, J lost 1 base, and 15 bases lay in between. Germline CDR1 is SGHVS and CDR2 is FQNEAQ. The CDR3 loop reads CASSSKGGFRTDTQYF. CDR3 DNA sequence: TGTGCCAGCAGCTCGAAAGGAGGGTTTCGCACAGATACGCAGTATTTT.

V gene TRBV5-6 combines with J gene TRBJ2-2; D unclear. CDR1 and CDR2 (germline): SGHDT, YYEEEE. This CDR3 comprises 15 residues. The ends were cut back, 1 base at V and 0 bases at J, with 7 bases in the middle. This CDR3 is CASSLPAANTGELFF. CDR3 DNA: TGTGCCAGCAGCTTGCCGGCCGCGAACACCGGGGAGCTGTTTTTT.

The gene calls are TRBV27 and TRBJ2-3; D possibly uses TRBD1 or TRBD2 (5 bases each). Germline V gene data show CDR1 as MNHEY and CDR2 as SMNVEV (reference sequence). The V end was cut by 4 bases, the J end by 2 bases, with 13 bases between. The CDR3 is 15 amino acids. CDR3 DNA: TGTGCCAGCAGTTCCCTCGGGACGGCCACAGATACGCAGTATTTT. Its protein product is CASSSLGTATDTQYF.

In DNA, the CDR3 is TGTGCCAGTACCCTGGGCGGGGGTGCCACTGAAGCTTTCTTT. Translating it yields CASTLGGGATEAFF. V gene TRBV19 combines with J gene TRBJ1-1; D may be TRBD1 (5 bases). V was pared by 7 bases and J by 4 bases, with 16 bases between. Germline CDR1 is LNHDA and CDR2 is SQIVND (reference sequence). The CDR3 runs to 14 residues.

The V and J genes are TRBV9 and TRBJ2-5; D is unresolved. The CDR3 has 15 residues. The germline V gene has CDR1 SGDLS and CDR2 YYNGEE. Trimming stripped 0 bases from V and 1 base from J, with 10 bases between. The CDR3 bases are TGTGCCAGCAGCGTAGAAGAGAGACCCCAAGAGACCCAGTACTTC. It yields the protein CASSVEERPQETQYF.

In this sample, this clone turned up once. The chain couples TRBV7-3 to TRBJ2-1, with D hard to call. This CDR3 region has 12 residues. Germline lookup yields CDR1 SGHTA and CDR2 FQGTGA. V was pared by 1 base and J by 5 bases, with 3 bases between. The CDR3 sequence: CASSLMDNEQFF. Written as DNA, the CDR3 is TGTGCCAGCAGCTTAATGGACAATGAGCAGTTCTTC.

CDR3 in amino acids: CASSRRDLNTEAFF. The CDR3 DNA sequence: TGTGCCAGCAGCCGTAGGGACCTTAACACTGAAGCTTTCTTT. This sequence joins TRBV7-9 and TRBJ1-1; the D gene is possibly TRBD1 (5 bases). The V gene's germline CDR1 is SEHNR and CDR2 FQNEAQ (reference sequence). The CDR3 totals 14 residues. The V end was cut by 5 bases, the J end by 2 bases, with 12 bases between.

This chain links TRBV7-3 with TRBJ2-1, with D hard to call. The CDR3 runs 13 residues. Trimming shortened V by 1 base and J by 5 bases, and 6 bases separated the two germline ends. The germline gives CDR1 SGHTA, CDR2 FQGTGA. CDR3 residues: CASSLRSNNEQFF. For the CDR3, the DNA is TGTGCCAGCAGCTTAAGGTCCAACAATGAGCAGTTCTTC.

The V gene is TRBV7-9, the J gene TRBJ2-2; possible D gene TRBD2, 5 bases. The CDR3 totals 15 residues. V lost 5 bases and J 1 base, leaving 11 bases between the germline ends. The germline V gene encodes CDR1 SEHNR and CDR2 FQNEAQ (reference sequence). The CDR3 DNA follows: TGTGCCAGCAGCCCCTCGAGGGTGAACACCGGGGAGCTGTTTTTT. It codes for CASSPSRVNTGELFF.

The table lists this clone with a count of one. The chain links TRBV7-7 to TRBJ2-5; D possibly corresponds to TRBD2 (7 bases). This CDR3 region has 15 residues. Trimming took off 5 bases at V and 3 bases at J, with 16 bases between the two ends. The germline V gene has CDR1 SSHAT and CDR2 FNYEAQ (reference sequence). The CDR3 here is CASSTWGGLEETQYF. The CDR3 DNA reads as TGTGCCAGCAGCACGTGGGGGGGGCTCGAAGAGACCCAGTACTTC.

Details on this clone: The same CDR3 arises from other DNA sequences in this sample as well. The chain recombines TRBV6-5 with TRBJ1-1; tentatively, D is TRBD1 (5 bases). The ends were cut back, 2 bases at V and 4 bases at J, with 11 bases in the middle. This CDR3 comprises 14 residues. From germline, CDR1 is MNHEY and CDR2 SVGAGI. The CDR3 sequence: CASSYGTGGTEAFF. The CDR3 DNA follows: TGTGCCAGCAGTTACGGGACGGGGGGCACTGAAGCTTTCTTT.

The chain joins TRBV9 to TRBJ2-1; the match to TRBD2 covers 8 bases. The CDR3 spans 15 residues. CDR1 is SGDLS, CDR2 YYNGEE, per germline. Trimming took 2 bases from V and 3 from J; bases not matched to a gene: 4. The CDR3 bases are TGTGCCAGCAGCGTGTCACTAGCGGACTACAATGAGCAGTTCTTC. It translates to CASSVSLADYNEQFF.

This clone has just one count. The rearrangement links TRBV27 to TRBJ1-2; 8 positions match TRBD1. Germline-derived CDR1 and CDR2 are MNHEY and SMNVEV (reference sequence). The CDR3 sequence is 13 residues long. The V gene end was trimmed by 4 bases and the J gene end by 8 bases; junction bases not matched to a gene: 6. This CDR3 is CASSWGTGEGYTF. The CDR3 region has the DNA TGTGCCAGCAGTTGGGGGACAGGAGAAGGCTACACCTTC.

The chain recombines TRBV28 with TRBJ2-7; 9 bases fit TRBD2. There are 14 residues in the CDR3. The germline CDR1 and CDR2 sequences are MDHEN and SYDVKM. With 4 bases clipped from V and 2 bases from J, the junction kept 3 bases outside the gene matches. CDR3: CASSYLAGPYEQYF. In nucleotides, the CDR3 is TGTGCCAGCAGTTACCTAGCGGGACCCTACGAGCAGTACTTC. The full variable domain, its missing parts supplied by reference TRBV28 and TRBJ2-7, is DVKVTQSSRYLVKRTGEKVFLECVQDMDHENMFWYRQDPGLGLRLIYFSYDVKMKEKGDIPEGYSVSREKKERFSLILESASTNQTSMYLCASSYLAGPYEQYFGPGTRLTVT.

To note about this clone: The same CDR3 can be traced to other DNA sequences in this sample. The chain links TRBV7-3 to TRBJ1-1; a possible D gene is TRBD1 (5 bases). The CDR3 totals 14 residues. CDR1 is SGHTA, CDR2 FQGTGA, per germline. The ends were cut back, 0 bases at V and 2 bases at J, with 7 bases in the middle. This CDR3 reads CASSLTRGNTEAFF. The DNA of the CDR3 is TGTGCCAGCAGCTTAACTAGGGGTAACACTGAAGCTTTCTTT.

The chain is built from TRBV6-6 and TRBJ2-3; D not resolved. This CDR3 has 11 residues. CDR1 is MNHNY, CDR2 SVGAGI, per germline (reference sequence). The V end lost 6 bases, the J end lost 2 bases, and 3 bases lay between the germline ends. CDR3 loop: CASRHTDTQYF. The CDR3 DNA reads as TGTGCCAGCAGGCACACAGATACGCAGTATTTT.

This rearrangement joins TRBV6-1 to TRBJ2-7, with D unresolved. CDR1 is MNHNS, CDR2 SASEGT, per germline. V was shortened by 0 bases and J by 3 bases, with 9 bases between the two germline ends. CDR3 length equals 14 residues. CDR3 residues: CASSEATVLYEQYF. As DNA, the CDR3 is TGTGCCAGCAGTGAAGCGACGGTTCTCTACGAGCAGTACTTC.

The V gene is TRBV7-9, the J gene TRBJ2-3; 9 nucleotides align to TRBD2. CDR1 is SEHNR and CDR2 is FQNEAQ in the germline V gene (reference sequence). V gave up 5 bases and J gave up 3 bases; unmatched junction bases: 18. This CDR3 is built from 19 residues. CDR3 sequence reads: CASSLESGGLFHGTDTQYF. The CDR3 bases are TGTGCCAGCAGCCTCGAGAGCGGGGGGCTTTTCCATGGGACAGATACGCAGTATTTT.

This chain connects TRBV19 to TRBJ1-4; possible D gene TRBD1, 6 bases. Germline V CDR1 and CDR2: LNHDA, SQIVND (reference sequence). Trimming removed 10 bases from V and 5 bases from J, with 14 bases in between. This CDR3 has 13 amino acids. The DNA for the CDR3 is TGTGCCACCGGAGACAGGCCCAATGAAAAACTGTTTTTT. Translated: CATGDRPNEKLFF.

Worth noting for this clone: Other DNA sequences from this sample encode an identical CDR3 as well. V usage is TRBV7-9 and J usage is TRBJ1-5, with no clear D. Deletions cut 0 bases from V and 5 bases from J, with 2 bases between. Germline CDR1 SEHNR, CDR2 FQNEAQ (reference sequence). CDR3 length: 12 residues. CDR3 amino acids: CASSLAHQPQHF. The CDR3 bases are TGTGCCAGCAGCTTAGCGCATCAGCCCCAGCATTTT.

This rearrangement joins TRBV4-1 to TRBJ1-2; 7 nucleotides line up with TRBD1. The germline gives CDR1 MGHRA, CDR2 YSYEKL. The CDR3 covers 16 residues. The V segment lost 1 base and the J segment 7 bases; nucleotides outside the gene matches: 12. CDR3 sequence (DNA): TGCGCCAGCAGCCAAGTTGACAGGGTGGTCGGTGGTGGCTACACCTTC. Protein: CASSQVDRVVGGGYTF.

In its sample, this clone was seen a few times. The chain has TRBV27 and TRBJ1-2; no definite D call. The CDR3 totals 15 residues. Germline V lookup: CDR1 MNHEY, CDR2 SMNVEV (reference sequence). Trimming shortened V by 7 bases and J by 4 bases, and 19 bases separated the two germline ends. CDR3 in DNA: TGTGCCAGCACCATTCGGCCGGGAGGAGCCTATGGCTACACCTTC. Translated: CASTIRPGGAYGYTF.

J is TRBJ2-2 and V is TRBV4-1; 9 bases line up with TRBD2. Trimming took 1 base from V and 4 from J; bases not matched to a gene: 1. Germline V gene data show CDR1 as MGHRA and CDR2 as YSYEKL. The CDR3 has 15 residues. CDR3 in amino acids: CASSQGGRGTGELFF. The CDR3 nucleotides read TGCGCCAGCAGCCAAGGCGGGAGGGGCACCGGGGAGCTGTTTTTT.

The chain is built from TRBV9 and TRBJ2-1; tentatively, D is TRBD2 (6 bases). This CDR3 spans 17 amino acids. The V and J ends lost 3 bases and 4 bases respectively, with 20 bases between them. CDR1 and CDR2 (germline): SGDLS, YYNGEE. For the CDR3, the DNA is TGTGCCAGCAGCGACAGTAGGGCTAGCGAGGATTACAATGAGCAGTTCTTC. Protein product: CASSDSRASEDYNEQFF. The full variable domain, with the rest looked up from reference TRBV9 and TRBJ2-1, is DSGVTQTPKHLITATGQRVTLRCSPRSGDLSVYWYQQSLDQGLQFLIQYYNGEERAKGNILERFSAQQFPDLHSELNLSSLELGDSALYFCASSDSRASEDYNEQFFGPGTRLTVL.

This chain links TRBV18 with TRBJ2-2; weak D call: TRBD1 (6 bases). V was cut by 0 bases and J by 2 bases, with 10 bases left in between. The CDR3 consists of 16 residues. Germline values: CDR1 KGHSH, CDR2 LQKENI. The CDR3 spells CASSPPGTLNTGELFF. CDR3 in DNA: TGTGCCAGCTCACCACCCGGGACACTTAACACCGGGGAGCTGTTTTTT.